This is a list of T cell receptor beta chains from one sample in a study of shared clonotypes between healthy human individuals. Data came from immunoSEQ multiplex PCR; TCRdb stores just in-frame clones and leaves some out. The table records roughly 1 million clones, around 76% of them present only once. The specimen was memory CD4+ T cells sorted from blood. These receptors were taken from a man younger than 30 in good health. The CDR3 runs from the conserved cysteine through the conserved F or W. Each record gives: clone size, D gene, J gene, V gene, CDR3 protein, CDR3 DNA. The D gene is left open where the match is weak. Clone size is shown for a subset of rows, as once, few, many or a class of expanded clone.

abundance: few; d_gene: -; j_gene: TRBJ2-3; v_gene: TRBV11-3; CDR3aa: CASSLDQGTDTQYF; CDR3nt: TGTGCCAGCAGCTTAGACCAGGGTACAGATACGCAGTATTTT
abundance: -; d_gene: -; j_gene: TRBJ2-3; v_gene: TRBV5-1; CDR3aa: CASSLELWVAVVGTDTQYF; CDR3nt: TGCGCCAGCAGCTTGGAGTTGTGGGTAGCTGTGGTAGGCACAGATACGCAGTATTTT
abundance: -; d_gene: -; j_gene: TRBJ1-1; v_gene: TRBV5-5; CDR3aa: CASSATGTMNTEAFF; CDR3nt: TGTGCCAGCAGCGCCACCGGGACAATGAACACTGAAGCTTTCTTT
abundance: -; d_gene: -; j_gene: TRBJ1-2; v_gene: TRBV5-6; CDR3aa: CASSLAGRAFYGYTF; CDR3nt: TGTGCCAGCAGCTTGGCGGGCAGGGCCTTTTATGGCTACACCTTC
abundance: -; d_gene: TRBD2; j_gene: TRBJ2-2; v_gene: TRBV5-4; CDR3aa: CASSPGLSGKNTGELFF; CDR3nt: TGTGCCAGCAGCCCGGGACTATCTGGCAAGAACACCGGGGAGCTGTTTTTT
abundance: -; d_gene: TRBD1; j_gene: TRBJ2-2; v_gene: TRBV27; CDR3aa: CASSLSAPGTGALLDTGELFF; CDR3nt: TGTGCCAGCAGTTTATCAGCCCCCGGGACAGGGGCCCTATTGGACACCGGGGAGCTGTTTTTT
abundance: -; d_gene: -; j_gene: TRBJ1-6; v_gene: TRBV5-1; CDR3aa: CASSSGNNSPLHF; CDR3nt: TGCGCCAGCAGTTCGGGTAATAATTCACCCCTCCACTTT
abundance: -; d_gene: TRBD2; j_gene: TRBJ2-3; v_gene: TRBV19; CDR3aa: CASSMGAGGRYAQYF; CDR3nt: TGTGCCAGTAGTATGGGAGCGGGGGGGCGTTATGCGCAGTATTTT
abundance: few; d_gene: TRBD2; j_gene: TRBJ2-3; v_gene: TRBV7-6; CDR3aa: CASSVYSGGTDTQYF; CDR3nt: TGTGCCAGCAGCGTATATAGCGGGGGTACAGATACGCAGTATTTT
abundance: -; d_gene: TRBD2; j_gene: TRBJ2-2; v_gene: TRBV9; CDR3aa: CASSVGIAGGPLNTGELFF; CDR3nt: TGTGCCAGCAGCGTAGGAATAGCGGGAGGCCCACTTAACACCGGGGAGCTGTTTTTT
abundance: few; d_gene: TRBD1; j_gene: TRBJ2-7; v_gene: TRBV29-1; CDR3aa: CSVSGGTGIGEQYF; CDR3nt: TGCAGCGTCTCTGGGGGGACAGGGATAGGCGAGCAGTACTTC
abundance: -; d_gene: -; j_gene: TRBJ2-2; v_gene: TRBV2; CDR3aa: CASSELLAASMTGELFF; CDR3nt: TGTGCCAGCAGTGAATTGTTAGCGGCCTCGATGACCGGGGAGCTGTTTTTT
abundance: -; d_gene: -; j_gene: TRBJ1-2; v_gene: TRBV29-1; CDR3aa: CSAGEGVGGYTF; CDR3nt: TGCAGCGCGGGCGAGGGAGTAGGCGGCTACACCTTC
abundance: -; d_gene: -; j_gene: TRBJ2-3; v_gene: TRBV29-1; CDR3aa: CSVEEVGSDTQYF; CDR3nt: TGCAGCGTCGAAGAGGTAGGGTCAGATACGCAGTATTTT
abundance: -; d_gene: -; j_gene: TRBJ1-2; v_gene: TRBV28; CDR3aa: CASSFRRGGLYGYTF; CDR3nt: TGTGCCAGCAGTTTTCGCAGGGGAGGACTTTATGGCTACACCTTC
abundance: -; d_gene: TRBD1; j_gene: TRBJ2-7; v_gene: TRBV29-1; CDR3aa: CSVAGTGNSEQYF; CDR3nt: TGCAGCGTTGCAGGGACAGGGAATAGCGAGCAGTACTTC
abundance: -; d_gene: TRBD1; j_gene: TRBJ1-4; v_gene: TRBV6-6; CDR3aa: CASSTGTGGEKLFF; CDR3nt: TGTGCCAGCAGTACCGGGACAGGGGGTGAAAAACTGTTTTTT
abundance: -; d_gene: TRBD2; j_gene: TRBJ2-7; v_gene: TRBV7-9; CDR3aa: CAKGIIAGRTYEQYF; CDR3nt: TGTGCCAAGGGTATAATAGCGGGACGTACCTACGAGCAGTACTTC
abundance: -; d_gene: TRBD2; j_gene: TRBJ2-1; v_gene: TRBV28; CDR3aa: CASSSQPLLAEPLNEQFF; CDR3nt: TGTGCCAGCAGTTCCCAACCCCTACTAGCGGAACCCCTCAATGAGCAGTTCTTC
abundance: -; d_gene: -; j_gene: TRBJ2-7; v_gene: TRBV4-3; CDR3aa: CASSQRIGRLGEQYF; CDR3nt: TGCGCCAGCAGCCAACGGATCGGGAGATTGGGAGAGCAGTACTTC
abundance: -; d_gene: -; j_gene: TRBJ1-5; v_gene: TRBV5-8; CDR3aa: CASSLSGFGQPQHF; CDR3nt: TGTGCCAGCAGCTTGAGTGGGTTCGGGCAGCCCCAGCATTTT
abundance: -; d_gene: -; j_gene: TRBJ2-7; v_gene: TRBV7-3; CDR3aa: CASSSSAGSRYEQYF; CDR3nt: TGTGCCAGCAGCTCTTCGGCGGGGTCGCGGTACGAGCAGTACTTC
abundance: few; d_gene: -; j_gene: TRBJ2-1; v_gene: TRBV29-1; CDR3aa: CSVDRPLGQSSYNEQFF; CDR3nt: TGCAGCGTTGACCGACCCCTCGGACAGAGCTCCTACAATGAGCAGTTCTTC
abundance: -; d_gene: TRBD1; j_gene: TRBJ1-5; v_gene: TRBV6-6; CDR3aa: CATLSRGAGGYQPQHF; CDR3nt: TGTGCCACCCTCTCTAGGGGGGCAGGGGGGTATCAGCCCCAGCATTTT